This T cell receptor (beta chain) was obtained from a study of T-cell memory formation after mild COVID-19. Using its own MiXCR run on the 5' RACE reads, TCRdb lists one record per CDR3 protein. This sample has approximately 290,000 distinct CDR3 sequences; about 16% occur once, and the top ten carry roughly a fifth. V gave up 0 bases and J gave up 4 bases, with 4 bases separating them. The V gene's germline CDR1 is MNHEY and CDR2 SVGAGI. The CDR3 covers 13 residues. In its sample, this clonotype was seen a few times. Source material: PBMCs or a T cell subset sorted from them (not recorded which). This sequence originates from a young man who had mild COVID-19 (a few samples of this study predate the infection). Cell type and time point are not known. The V call is TRBV6-5, the J call TRBJ1-3; D gene uncertain. The CDR3 loop reads CASSYSRGNTIYF. The CDR3, as DNA: TGTGCCAGCAGTTACTCCAGGGGAAACACCATATATTTT.